This T cell receptor beta chain was captured by sequencing in a study of shared clonotypes between healthy human individuals. The data were produced by immunoSEQ multiplex PCR, yet TCRdb's version contains in-frame clones alone and is incomplete. The data hold 2 million to 2.5 million clones, with around 90% observed a single time. J gave up 9 bases and V 0 bases, and 6 bases lay outside the gene matches. In germline, CDR1 is GTSNPN, CDR2 SVGIG (reference sequence). CDR3 length equals 16 residues. The receptor comes from a man aged 18 to 29 in good health. Some clones in this sample may be carry-over from other donors' samples. The specimen sequenced was naive CD4+ T cells from PBMCs. Subset here: CD45RA+ positively selected. The rearrangement links TRBV30 to TRBJ2-1; 15 bases are a match to TRBD2. The CDR3 loop is CAWSVWTSGRVGEQFF. Here the CDR3 DNA reads TGTGCCTGGAGTGTATGGACTAGCGGGAGGGTCGGTGAGCAGTTCTTC.